This TCR beta chain was documented in a study of blood T cells in healthy people across ages. Background on the study: The capture of about one barcoded beta molecule per two T cells was achieved by template switching. Regarding the study as a whole: Fewer expanded clones and more diversity marked long-lived versus aged donors.

A minimum of 6 micrograms of total RNA was extracted per sample. Primed by a sample-barcoded 5' primer and a J-beta primer mix, a second PCR proceeded for about 7 to 11 cycles. TCRdb fed the 5' RACE reads into MiXCR, producing one record per CDR3 protein. The sample records 1.5 million to 1.8 million distinct CDR3 sequences, 42% being singletons. A remark on this clonotype: Antigen: not known.

The CDR3 loop spans 12 amino acids. Per germline, CDR1 LGHNA and CDR2 YNFKEQ. V was trimmed by 1 base and J by 9 bases, leaving 7 bases between them. This chain links TRBV4-2 with TRBJ1-5; D is ambiguous. The sequenced material came from blood. The clonotype was recovered from a woman under 30 in good health. The CDR3 DNA is TGTGCCAGCAGCCAAGGAAACTGGCCCCAGCATTTT. Its translation is CASSQGNWPQHF.